The sequence of this T cell receptor beta chain was determined in a study of PD-1 blockade in classical Hodgkin lymphoma. Overall study results and limits: Newly diagnosed patients reportedly had lower baseline TCR diversity than healthy donors. Diversity in CD4+ TCRs, unlike that measured in CD8+ TCRs, had risen significantly by C4D1.

The CDR3 totals 16 residues. Germline V CDR1 and CDR2: SGHNT, YENEEA. The ends lost 5 bases at V and 8 bases at J; junction bases unmatched: 7. Exposure to brentuximab vedotin varied, and each patient had relapsed following autologous stem cell transplantation. Notes on this clone: What it binds is not known.

Some clones are missing from TCRdb's copy, which holds only in-frame ones; the method was immunoSEQ multiplex PCR. This sample has 43,000 or so clones, with about nine tenths found just once. The material sequenced was peripheral blood mononuclear cells (PBMCs), taken at baseline. This receptor was taken from a human donor with classical Hodgkin lymphoma. This sequence joins TRBV11-3 and TRBJ2-1, with 15 bases matching TRBD2. The CDR3 here is CASSPGTSGRRDEQFF. CDR3 nucleotides: TGTGCCAGCAGCCCGGGGACTAGCGGGAGGAGGGATGAGCAGTTCTTC. Filled out from reference TRBV11-3 and TRBJ2-1, the complete variable domain reads EAGVVQSPRYKIIEKKQPVAFWCNPISGHNTLYWYLQNLGQGPELLIRYENEEAVDDSQLPKDRFSAERLKGVDSTLKIQPAELGDSAVYLCASSPGTSGRRDEQFFGPGTRLTVL.